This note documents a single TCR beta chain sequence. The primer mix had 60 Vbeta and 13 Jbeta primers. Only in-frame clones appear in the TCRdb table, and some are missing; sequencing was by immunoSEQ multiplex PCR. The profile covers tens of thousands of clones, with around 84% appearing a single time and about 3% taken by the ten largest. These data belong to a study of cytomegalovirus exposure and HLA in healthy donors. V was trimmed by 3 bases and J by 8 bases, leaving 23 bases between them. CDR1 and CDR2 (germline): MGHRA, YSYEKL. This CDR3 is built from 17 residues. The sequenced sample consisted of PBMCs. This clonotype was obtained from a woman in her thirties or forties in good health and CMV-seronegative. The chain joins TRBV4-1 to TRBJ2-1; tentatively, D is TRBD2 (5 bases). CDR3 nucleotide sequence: TGCGCCAGCAGCCACCAGTTCGTCGGCGGATTTAGCGATGAGCAGTTCTTC. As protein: CASSHQFVGGFSDEQFF.